The clone carrying this T cell receptor (beta chain) occurred a few times. The antigen remains undetermined. The germline gene is not matched at one end of the junction; a read error may be the cause. This specimen belongs to a study of cytomegalovirus exposure and HLA in healthy donors. Study-level results: The productive fraction for most TCR beta V segments was about 87% or about 30% in an earlier analysis. A later analysis showed that HLA-associated TCR beta chains had undergone more clonal expansion than equally common others.

The PCR contained 60 Vbeta and 13 Jbeta primers. The method was immunoSEQ multiplex PCR; TCRdb's version includes in-frame clones alone and lacks a portion of them. The sample has 150,000 to 200,000 clones; around 80% are singletons. This CDR3 comprises 12 residues. Germline CDR1 is SGHAT and CDR2 is FQDESV (reference sequence). Source material: PBMCs. The clonotype comes from a female donor in good health and CMV-seronegative. V and J are TRBV11-1 and TRBJ2-4, with TRBD1 matching 8 bases. CDR3 bases: TGTGCCAGCGGACAGGGAACAAACAGTCAGTACTTC. Protein: CASGQGTNSQYF.